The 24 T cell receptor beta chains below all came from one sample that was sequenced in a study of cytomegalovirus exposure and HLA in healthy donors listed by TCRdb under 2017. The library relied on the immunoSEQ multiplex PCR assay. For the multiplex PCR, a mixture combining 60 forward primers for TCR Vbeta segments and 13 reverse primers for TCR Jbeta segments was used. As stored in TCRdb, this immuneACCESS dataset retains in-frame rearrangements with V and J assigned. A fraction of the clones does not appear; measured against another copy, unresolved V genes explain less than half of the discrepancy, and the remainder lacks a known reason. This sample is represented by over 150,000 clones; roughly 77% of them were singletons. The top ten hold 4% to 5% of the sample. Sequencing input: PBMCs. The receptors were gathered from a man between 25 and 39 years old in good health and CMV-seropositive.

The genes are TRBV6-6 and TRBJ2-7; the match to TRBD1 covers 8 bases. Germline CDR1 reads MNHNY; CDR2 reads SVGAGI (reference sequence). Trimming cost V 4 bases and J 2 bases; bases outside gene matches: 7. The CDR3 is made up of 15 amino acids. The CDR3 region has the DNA TGTGCCAGCAGTTCCCCTGGACAGGGAACCTACGAGCAGTACTTC. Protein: CASSSPGQGTYEQYF.

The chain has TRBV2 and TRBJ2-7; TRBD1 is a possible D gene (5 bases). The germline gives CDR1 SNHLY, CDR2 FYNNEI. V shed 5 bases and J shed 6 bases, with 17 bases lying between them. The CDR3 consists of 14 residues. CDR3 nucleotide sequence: TGTGCCAGCAGTCCTTCCGACAGCTGGGGCGAGCAGTACTTC. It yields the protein CASSPSDSWGEQYF.

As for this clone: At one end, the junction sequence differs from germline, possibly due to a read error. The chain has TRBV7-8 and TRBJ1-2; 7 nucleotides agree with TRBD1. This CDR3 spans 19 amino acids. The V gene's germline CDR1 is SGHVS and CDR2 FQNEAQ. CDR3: CAGSPFYRRQGSPHYGYTF. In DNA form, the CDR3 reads TGTGCCGGCAGCCCCTTCTATCGGCGACAGGGTTCCCCACACTATGGCTACACCTTC.

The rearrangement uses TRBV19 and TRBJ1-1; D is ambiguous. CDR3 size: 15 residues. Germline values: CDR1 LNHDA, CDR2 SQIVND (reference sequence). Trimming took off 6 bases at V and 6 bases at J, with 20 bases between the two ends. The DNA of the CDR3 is TGTGCCAGTAGCGCCTTGGAGATGATTTACCCTGAAGCTTTCTTT. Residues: CASSALEMIYPEAFF.

This CDR3 is CASSQVISGGSNQPQHF. The DNA of the CDR3 is TGCGCCAGCAGCCAAGTTATTAGCGGAGGAAGCAATCAGCCCCAGCATTTT. The chain has TRBV4-1 and TRBJ1-5; D is unresolved. The germline V gene encodes CDR1 MGHRA and CDR2 YSYEKL. V lost 1 base and J lost 1, with 14 bases in between. This CDR3 comprises 17 residues.

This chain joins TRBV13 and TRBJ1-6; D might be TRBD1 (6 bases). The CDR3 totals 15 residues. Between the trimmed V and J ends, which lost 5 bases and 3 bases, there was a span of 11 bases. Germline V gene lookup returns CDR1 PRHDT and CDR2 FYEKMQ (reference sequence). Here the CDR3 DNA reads TGTGCCAGCAGCACCCGGACAGACTATAATTCACCCCTCCACTTT. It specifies CASSTRTDYNSPLHF.

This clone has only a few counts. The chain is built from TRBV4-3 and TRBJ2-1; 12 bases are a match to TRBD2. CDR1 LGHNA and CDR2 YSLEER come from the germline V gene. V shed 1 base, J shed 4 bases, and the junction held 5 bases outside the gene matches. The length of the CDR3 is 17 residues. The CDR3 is CASSQGLAGVGYNEQFF. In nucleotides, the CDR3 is TGCGCCAGCAGCCAAGGACTAGCGGGAGTAGGTTACAATGAGCAGTTCTTC.

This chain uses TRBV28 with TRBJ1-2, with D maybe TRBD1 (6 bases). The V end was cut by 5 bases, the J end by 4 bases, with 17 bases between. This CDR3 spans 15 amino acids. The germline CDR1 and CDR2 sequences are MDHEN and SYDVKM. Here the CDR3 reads CASSLPPGQLYGYTF. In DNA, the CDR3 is TGTGCCAGCAGTCTACCCCCCGGACAGCTCTATGGCTACACCTTC.

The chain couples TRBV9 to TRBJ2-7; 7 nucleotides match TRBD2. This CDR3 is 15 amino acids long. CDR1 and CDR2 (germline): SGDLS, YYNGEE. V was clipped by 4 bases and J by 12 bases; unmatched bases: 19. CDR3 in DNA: TGTGCCAGCAGCCCCGGGGAGGGCTCTCCCAAGGGTCTGTACTTC. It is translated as CASSPGEGSPKGLYF.

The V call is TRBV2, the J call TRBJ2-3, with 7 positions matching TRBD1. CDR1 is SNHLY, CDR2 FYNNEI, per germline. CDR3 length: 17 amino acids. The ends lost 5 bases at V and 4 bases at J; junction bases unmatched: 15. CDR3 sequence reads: CASSPPPTGQIADTQYF. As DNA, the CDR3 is TGTGCCAGCAGTCCCCCGCCGACAGGGCAGATAGCAGATACGCAGTATTTT.

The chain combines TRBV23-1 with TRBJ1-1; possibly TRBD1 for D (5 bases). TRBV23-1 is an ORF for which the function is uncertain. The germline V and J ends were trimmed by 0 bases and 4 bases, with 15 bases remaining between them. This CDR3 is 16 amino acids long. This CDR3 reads CASSQSVGPGGTEAFF. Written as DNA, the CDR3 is TGCGCCAGCAGTCAATCGGTGGGCCCGGGGGGCACTGAAGCTTTCTTT.

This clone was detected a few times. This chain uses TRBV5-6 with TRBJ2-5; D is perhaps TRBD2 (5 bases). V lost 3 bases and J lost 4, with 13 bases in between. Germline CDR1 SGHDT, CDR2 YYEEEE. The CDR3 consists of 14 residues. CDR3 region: CASSSPRVGETQYF. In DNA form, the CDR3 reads TGTGCCAGCAGCTCCCCGCGGGTTGGAGAGACCCAGTACTTC.

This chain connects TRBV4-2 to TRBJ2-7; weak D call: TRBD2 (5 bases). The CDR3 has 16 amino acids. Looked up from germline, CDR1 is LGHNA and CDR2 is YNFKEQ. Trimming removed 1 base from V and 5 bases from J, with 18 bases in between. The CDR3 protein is CASSQGSRGSHHEQYF. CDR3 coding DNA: TGTGCCAGCAGCCAAGGCTCGCGTGGGAGCCATCACGAGCAGTACTTC.

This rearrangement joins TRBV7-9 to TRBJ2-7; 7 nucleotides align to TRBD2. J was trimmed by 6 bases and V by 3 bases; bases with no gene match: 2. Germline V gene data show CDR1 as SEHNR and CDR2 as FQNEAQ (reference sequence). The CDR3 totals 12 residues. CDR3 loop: CASSFGEGEQYF. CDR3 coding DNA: TGTGCCAGCAGCTTTGGGGAGGGCGAGCAGTACTTC.

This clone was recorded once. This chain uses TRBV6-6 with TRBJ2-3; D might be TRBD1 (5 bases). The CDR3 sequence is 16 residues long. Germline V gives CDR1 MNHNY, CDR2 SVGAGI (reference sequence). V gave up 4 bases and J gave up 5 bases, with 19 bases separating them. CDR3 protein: CASSFLTGQGEDTQYF. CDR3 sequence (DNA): TGTGCCAGCAGTTTTTTGACCGGGCAAGGGGAAGATACGCAGTATTTT.

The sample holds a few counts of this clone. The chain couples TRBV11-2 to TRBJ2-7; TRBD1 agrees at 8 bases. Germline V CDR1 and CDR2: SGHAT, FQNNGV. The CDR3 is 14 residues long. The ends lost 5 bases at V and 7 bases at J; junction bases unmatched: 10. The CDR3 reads CASSPGQGLREQYF. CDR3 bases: TGTGCCAGCAGCCCCGGACAGGGATTGAGGGAGCAGTACTTC.

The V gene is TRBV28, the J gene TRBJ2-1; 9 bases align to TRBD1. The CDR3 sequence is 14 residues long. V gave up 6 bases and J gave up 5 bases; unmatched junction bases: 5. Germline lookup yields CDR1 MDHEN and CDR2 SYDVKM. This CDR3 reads CASSRDRVDNEQFF. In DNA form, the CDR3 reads TGTGCCAGCAGCCGGGACAGGGTCGACAATGAGCAGTTCTTC.

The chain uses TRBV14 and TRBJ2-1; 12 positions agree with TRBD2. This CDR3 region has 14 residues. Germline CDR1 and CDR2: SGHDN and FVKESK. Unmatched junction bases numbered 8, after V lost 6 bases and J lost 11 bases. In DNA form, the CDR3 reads TGTGCCAGCAGACTGACTAGCGGGGGCTGGAAGCAGTTCTTC. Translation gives CASRLTSGGWKQFF.

The CDR3 sequence is CASSPAAGGRGDPDTQYF. The DNA of the CDR3 is TGTGCCAGCAGCCCGGCAGCGGGGGGTCGGGGTGATCCAGATACGCAGTATTTT. V is TRBV5-4 and J is TRBJ2-3, with 9 positions matching TRBD2. The trim removed 4 bases at V and 4 bases at J, leaving 16 bases unmatched. CDR3 length equals 18 residues. Per the germline V gene, CDR1 is SGHNT and CDR2 is YYREEE (reference sequence).

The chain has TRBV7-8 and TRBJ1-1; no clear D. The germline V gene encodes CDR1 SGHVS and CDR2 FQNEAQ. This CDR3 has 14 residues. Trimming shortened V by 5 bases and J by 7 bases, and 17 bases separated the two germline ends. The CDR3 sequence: CASSLQRAGGEAFF. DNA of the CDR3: TGTGCCAGCAGCCTCCAGCGGGCGGGTGGTGAAGCTTTCTTT.

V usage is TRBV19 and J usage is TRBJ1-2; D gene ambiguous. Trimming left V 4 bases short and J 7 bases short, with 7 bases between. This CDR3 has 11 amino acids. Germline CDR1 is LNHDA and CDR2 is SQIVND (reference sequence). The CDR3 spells CASSTVRGYTF. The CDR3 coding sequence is TGTGCCAGTAGTACCGTGCGTGGCTACACCTTC. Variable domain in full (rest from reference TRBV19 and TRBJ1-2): DGGITQSPKYLFRKEGQNVTLSCEQNLNHDAMYWYRQDPGQGLRLIYYSQIVNDFQKGDIAEGYSVSREKKESFPLTVTSAQKNPTAFYLCASSTVRGYTFGSGTRLTVV.

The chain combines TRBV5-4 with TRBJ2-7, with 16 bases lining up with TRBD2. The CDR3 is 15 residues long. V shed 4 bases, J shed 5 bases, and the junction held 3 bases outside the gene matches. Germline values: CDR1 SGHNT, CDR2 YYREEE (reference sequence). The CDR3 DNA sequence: TGTGCCAGCAGCGGGACTAGCGGGGGGGCCAACGAGCAGTACTTC. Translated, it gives CASSGTSGGANEQYF.

The CDR3 spells CSVEAGTSLSEQFF. DNA of the CDR3: TGCAGCGTTGAAGCCGGGACTAGCCTTTCTGAGCAGTTCTTC. The chain uses TRBV29-1 and TRBJ2-1, with 9 bases aligning to TRBD2. The J segment lost 9 bases and the V segment lost 1 base, leaving 7 bases of the junction unmatched. The length of the CDR3 is 14 residues. CDR1 and CDR2 from the germline V gene are SQVTM and ANQGSEA.

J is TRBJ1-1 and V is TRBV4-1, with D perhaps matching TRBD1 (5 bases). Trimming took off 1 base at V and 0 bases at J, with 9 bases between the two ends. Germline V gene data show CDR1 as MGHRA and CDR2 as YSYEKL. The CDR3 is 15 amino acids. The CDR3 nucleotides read TGCGCCAGCAGCCAAGGGGAGGGGATGAACACTGAAGCTTTCTTT. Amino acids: CASSQGEGMNTEAFF.